This is a list of T cell receptor beta chains from one sample in a study. TCRdb independently ran MiXCR on the RT-PCR reads; one entry per CDR3 protein. Of 550,000 to 750,000 distinct CDR3 sequences listed, 14% are singletons. Sequencing was performed on memory CD4+ T cells from blood. Source of these receptors: a female donor in good health, serving as a healthy control. The CDR3 runs from the conserved cysteine through the conserved F or W. Fields, in order: J gene, V gene, CDR3 protein.

>TRBJ2-2|TRBV7-2
CASSRTSGWSGELFF
>TRBJ2-3|TRBV18
CASSPNARDTQYF
>TRBJ2-1|TRBV20-1
CSAESGLAIQSSYNEQFF
>TRBJ1-5|TRBV6-5
CASSRGGTGQPQHF
>TRBJ1-1|TRBV10-3
CAIGSEQINTEAFF
>TRBJ1-1|TRBV20-1
CSASTGEVVFF
>TRBJ1-1|TRBV29-1
CSVEEMAVTEAFF
>TRBJ1-5|TRBV6-1
CASSDLSLNQPQHF
>TRBJ2-1|TRBV10-3
CAITPGGGQYNEQFF
>TRBJ2-7|TRBV6-1
CASMRRGPTYEQYF
>TRBJ1-2|TRBV12-3/TRBV12-4
CASSFVRGGYTF
>TRBJ1-2|TRBV28
CASSPGGRHNYGYTF
>TRBJ1-2|TRBV12-5
CASGLAPGTGTFVFGYTF
>TRBJ2-3|TRBV11-2
CASSLAGLDRDTQYF
>TRBJ1-2|TRBV24-1
CATSDDTGGYTF